One sample yielded the 23 T cell receptor beta chains listed below, sequenced in a study of blood T cell repertoires in COVID-19. Generated by immunoSEQ multiplex PCR, the TCRdb table keeps only in-frame clones and is missing some. The data contain 230,000 or so clones, around 82% of them singletons. Sequencing was done on a sample of peripheral blood. All receptors derive from a man over 45 with active or convalescent COVID-19.

V gene TRBV27 combines with J gene TRBJ2-7, with a possible D match to TRBD2 (7 bases). This CDR3 is 14 amino acids long. Deletions cut 2 bases from V and 3 bases from J, with 11 bases between. CDR1 is MNHEY, CDR2 SMNVEV, per germline (reference sequence). CDR3 sequence reads: CASSLEGGLYEQYF. DNA for the CDR3: TGTGCCAGCAGTTTAGAGGGGGGGCTCTACGAGCAGTACTTC.

The chain joins TRBV4-1 to TRBJ1-5; TRBD1 matches 7 bases. The CDR3 sequence is 15 residues long. Germline values: CDR1 MGHRA, CDR2 YSYEKL. The V segment lost 0 bases and the J segment 2 bases; nucleotides outside the gene matches: 1. The CDR3 DNA reads as TGCGCCAGCAGCCAAGAAGACAGGGGCAATCAGCCCCAGCATTTT. Translated: CASSQEDRGNQPQHF.

The V gene is TRBV30, the J gene TRBJ1-5; D gene uncertain. The CDR3 has 13 residues. CDR1 is GTSNPN, CDR2 SVGIG, per germline (reference sequence). V lost 1 base and J 5 bases, leaving 9 bases between the germline ends. This chain's CDR3 is CAWSGQADQPQHF. The CDR3 bases are TGTGCCTGGAGTGGCCAGGCCGATCAGCCCCAGCATTTT.

The rearrangement links TRBV3-1 (or the pseudogene TRBV3-2) to TRBJ2-7; 9 nucleotides match TRBD2. The CDR3 covers 12 residues. CDR1 is LGHDT, CDR2 YNNKEL, per germline (reference sequence). J gave up 13 bases and V 1 base, and 5 bases lay outside the gene matches. Here the CDR3 reads CASSQGSGGLYF. As DNA, the CDR3 is TGTGCCAGCAGCCAAGGTAGCGGGGGCCTATACTTC.

The chain combines TRBV2 with TRBJ2-1, with D unresolved. V was cut by 1 base and J by 6 bases, with 7 bases left in between. The CDR3 runs to 13 residues. From germline, CDR1 is SNHLY and CDR2 FYNNEI. This CDR3 is CASSEGRRNEQFF. In DNA, the CDR3 is TGTGCCAGCAGTGAAGGGCGGCGCAATGAGCAGTTCTTC. The complete variable domain, with remaining parts taken from reference TRBV2 and TRBJ2-1, reads EPEVTQTPSHQVTQMGQEVILRCVPISNHLYFYWYRQILGQKVEFLVSFYNNEISEKSEIFDDQFSVERPDGSNFTLKIRSTKLEDSAMYFCASSEGRRNEQFFGPGTRLTVL.

The chain joins TRBV6-2 or TRBV6-3 to TRBJ2-7; 9 nucleotides align to TRBD1. Germline lookup yields CDR1 MNHEY and CDR2 SVGEGT. The CDR3 extends over 14 amino acids. The trim removed 6 bases at V and 6 bases at J, leaving 9 bases unmatched. CDR3: CASSRDRVSLEQYF. The CDR3 DNA sequence: TGTGCCAGCAGCCGGGACAGGGTTTCTCTCGAGCAGTACTTC.

The chain employs TRBV6-2 or TRBV6-3 and TRBJ2-1; D ambiguous. Germline V CDR1 and CDR2: MNHEY, SVGEGT. V lost 2 bases, J lost 1 base, and 9 bases lay in between. The CDR3 loop spans 15 amino acids. CDR3 residues: CASSYPPRSYNEQFF. The DNA for the CDR3 is TGTGCCAGCAGTTACCCGCCTAGATCCTACAATGAGCAGTTCTTC.

The V call is TRBV7-9, the J call TRBJ2-3; 8 bases match TRBD2. From germline, CDR1 is SEHNR and CDR2 FQNEAQ (reference sequence). J was trimmed by 3 bases and V by 1 base; bases with no gene match: 6. The CDR3 spans 16 residues. The CDR3 region is CASSLGPAGVTDTQYF. The CDR3, as DNA: TGTGCCAGCAGCTTAGGACCAGCGGGGGTGACAGATACGCAGTATTTT.

The V gene is TRBV29-1, the J gene TRBJ1-2; 9 bases are a match to TRBD1. Germline values: CDR1 SQVTM, CDR2 ANQGSEA. This CDR3 has 15 amino acids. V trimming: 5 bases; J trimming: 4 bases; junction bases outside the gene matches: 11. The DNA of the CDR3 is TGCAGCGTTCCCGGGACAGGGAAGGAGGGCTATGGCTACACCTTC. Translated: CSVPGTGKEGYGYTF.

The chain is built from TRBV25-1 and TRBJ2-3, with TRBD2 as a possible D gene (5 bases). The CDR3 runs to 15 residues. With 6 bases removed from V and 1 base from J, the gap between germline ends came to 14 bases. Germline CDR1 reads MGHDK; CDR2 reads SYGVNS. CDR3 in amino acids: CASSRGPRGTDTQYF. For the CDR3, the DNA is TGTGCCAGCAGCCGAGGGCCCCGTGGCACAGATACGCAGTATTTT. Drawing the rest from reference TRBV25-1 and TRBJ2-3, the complete variable domain is EADIYQTPRYLVIGTGKKITLECSQTMGHDKMYWYQQDPGMELHLIHYSYGVNSTEKGDLSSESTVSRIRTEHFPLTLESARPSHTSQYLCASSRGPRGTDTQYFGPGTRLTVL.

CDR3 in amino acids: CASSLRGGNEKLFF. The CDR3 coding sequence is TGTGCCAGCAGCTTGAGGGGGGGGAATGAAAAACTGTTTTTT. The chain recombines TRBV11-2 with TRBJ1-4; D may be TRBD1 (6 bases). Germline V gene lookup returns CDR1 SGHAT and CDR2 FQNNGV. The CDR3 loop spans 14 amino acids. Trimming cost V 3 bases and J 5 bases, with 10 bases left between them.

The chain is built from TRBV18 and TRBJ1-2; 8 bases line up with TRBD1. V lost 6 bases to trimming and J lost 7 bases; unmatched junction nucleotides: 19. The CDR3 sequence is 17 residues long. From germline, CDR1 is KGHSH and CDR2 LQKENI. CDR3 DNA: TGTGCCAGCTCCTCACAAGGGACAGGACCCCAGTCCAGTGGCTACACCTTC. Protein sequence: CASSSQGTGPQSSGYTF.

J is TRBJ1-1 and V is TRBV10-3, with D unclear. CDR1 and CDR2 from the germline V gene are ENHRY and SYGVKD. The CDR3 length is 15 residues. V was cut by 0 bases and J by 3 bases, with 11 bases left in between. CDR3 residues: CAISESNVQDTEAFF. The CDR3 DNA reads TGTGCCATCAGTGAGTCGAATGTCCAGGACACTGAAGCTTTCTTT.

The table lists this clone with a count of one. The chain employs TRBV6-6 and TRBJ2-1, with 7 bases fitting TRBD2. This CDR3 is 15 amino acids long. The germline CDR1 and CDR2 sequences are MNHNY and SVGAGI (reference sequence). The V segment lost 2 bases and the J segment 4 bases; nucleotides outside the gene matches: 5. The CDR3 sequence is CASSYVRGTYNEQFF. The CDR3 DNA reads TGTGCCAGCAGTTACGTGCGGGGGACTTACAATGAGCAGTTCTTC.

The DNA of the CDR3 is TGTGCCAGCAGTCGGGACAGGGGAAGTGAAAAACTGTTTTTT. Translation: CASSRDRGSEKLFF. The V gene is TRBV2, the J gene TRBJ1-4, with 10 bases fitting TRBD1. This CDR3 is 14 amino acids long. V trimming: 5 bases; J trimming: 7 bases; junction bases outside the gene matches: 4. Germline assignment: CDR1 SNHLY and CDR2 FYNNEI.

This chain connects TRBV27 to TRBJ1-5; 7 bases match TRBD1. Germline CDR1 and CDR2: MNHEY and SMNVEV (reference sequence). After removal of 5 bases from V and 4 bases from J, the junction contained 5 bases not matched to a gene. There are 14 residues in the CDR3. The CDR3 coding sequence is TGTGCCAGCAGTCTTAACAGGGGAAATCAGCCCCAGCATTTT. Translated: CASSLNRGNQPQHF.

V is TRBV2 and J is TRBJ2-1; 12 bases match TRBD2. This CDR3 spans 16 amino acids. Trimming at V came to 6 bases and at J to 4 bases, leaving 7 bases not matched to a gene. CDR1 is SNHLY and CDR2 is FYNNEI in the germline V gene. The CDR3, as DNA: TGTGCCAGCAGCCGTGTGACTAGCGGGGGTTACAATGAGCAGTTCTTC. Protein: CASSRVTSGGYNEQFF.

V is TRBV2 and J is TRBJ1-2; 9 bases line up with TRBD1. V was clipped by 6 bases and J by 5 bases; unmatched bases: 7. This CDR3 is 14 amino acids long. Germline V gene sequence: CDR1 SNHLY, CDR2 FYNNEI. The CDR3 reads CASRGTGRGYGYTF. For the CDR3, the DNA is TGTGCCAGCAGGGGGACAGGGAGAGGATATGGCTACACCTTC.

This clone was found once. The chain has TRBV19 and TRBJ2-1; a weak D match, TRBD1 (6 bases). Trimming pared 4 bases from V and 2 bases from J, leaving 9 bases between. Germline values: CDR1 LNHDA, CDR2 SQIVND (reference sequence). CDR3 length equals 14 residues. The CDR3 region is CASSTGTPYNEQFF. The CDR3 DNA reads TGTGCCAGTAGTACCGGGACACCCTACAATGAGCAGTTCTTC.

This chain links TRBV19 with TRBJ1-6; no definite D call. With 5 bases removed from V and 13 bases from J, the gap between germline ends came to 15 bases. The CDR3 spans 13 residues. CDR1 LNHDA and CDR2 SQIVND come from the germline V gene (reference sequence). Here the CDR3 DNA reads TGTGCCAGTAGTTATGGACTGCCCTTTCCCCTCCACTTT. This encodes CASSYGLPFPLHF.

The chain has TRBV7-9 and TRBJ2-1; D perhaps matches TRBD2 (7 bases). Germline V gene data show CDR1 as SEHNR and CDR2 as FQNEAQ (reference sequence). V lost 5 bases to trimming and J lost 8 bases, with 16 bases between them. The CDR3 has 14 amino acids. CDR3 in amino acids: CASSRGGALDEQFF. CDR3 DNA: TGTGCCAGCAGCCGAGGGGGGGCCTTAGATGAGCAGTTCTTC.

This clone was seen a handful of times. The rearrangement links TRBV12-5 to TRBJ1-2; 10 nucleotides match TRBD1. CDR3 length: 14 residues. The germline CDR1 and CDR2 sequences are LGHNT and FRNRAP. Germline trimming cut 7 bases from V and 2 bases from J; bases unmatched to any gene: 4. CDR3 DNA sequence: TGTGCTAGTGCCAGGACAGGGGGGAACTATGGCTACACCTTC. Amino acids: CASARTGGNYGYTF.

The chain has TRBV5-4 and TRBJ2-7; tentative D call: TRBD2 (5 bases). The germline V gene has CDR1 SGHNT and CDR2 YYREEE (reference sequence). Trimming removed 2 bases from V and 0 bases from J, with 9 bases in between. The CDR3 has 14 amino acids. The CDR3 DNA is TGTGCCAGCAGCTTTCTTGGGAGCTCCTACGAGCAGTACTTC. Its protein is CASSFLGSSYEQYF.